The 31 T cell receptor beta chains below come from one sample, sequenced in a study of T-cell reconstitution after alpha-beta-depleted transplantation in children. Unique molecular identifiers were incorporated during preparation of the TCRbeta library. TCRdb re-derived calls from the PCR reads in MiXCR, one entry per CDR3 protein. This table has a few hundred thousand distinct CDR3 sequences, about 16% appearing once. The sequencing here drew on PBMCs from the stem cell graft donor, taken from the stem cell graft. These receptors were collected from a human donor who donated a stem cell graft to a child with acute lymphoblastic leukemia.

This clonotype was detected a few times. The chain couples TRBV20-1 to TRBJ1-1; D gene ambiguous. The germline V gene encodes CDR1 DFQATT and CDR2 SNEGSKA (reference sequence). V was clipped by 3 bases and J by 7 bases, with 24 bases between them. The CDR3 length is 16 residues. The CDR3 region has the DNA TGCAGTGCTAGCCCCCTGGCCCTGGGTGGATGGGTTGAAGCTTTCTTT. It codes for CSASPLALGGWVEAFF.

The V gene is TRBV7-9, the J gene TRBJ2-7, with no clear D. V lost 1 base, J lost 8 bases, and 9 bases lay in between. The germline V gene has CDR1 SEHNR and CDR2 FQNEAQ (reference sequence). This CDR3 region has 12 residues. The CDR3 is CASSLGHPKQYF. CDR3 DNA: TGTGCCAGCAGCTTAGGCCATCCAAAGCAGTACTTC.

This clonotype was detected only a few times. DNA of the CDR3: TGTGCCAGCAGCTTCGACCCAGGACTAGCGGGAGAAGACAATGAGCAGTTCTTC. It translates to CASSFDPGLAGEDNEQFF. The V call is TRBV11-2, the J call TRBJ2-1; 13 nucleotides match TRBD2. CDR3 length: 18 residues. V lost 3 bases and J lost 5; bases outside the gene matches: 10. Germline lookup yields CDR1 SGHAT and CDR2 FQNNGV. Combining the CDR3 with reference TRBV11-2 and TRBJ2-1 gives the whole variable domain EAGVAQSPRYKIIEKRQSVAFWCNPISGHATLYWYQQILGQGPKLLIQFQNNGVVDDSQLPKDRFSAERLKGVDSTLKIQPAKLEDSAVYLCASSFDPGLAGEDNEQFFGPGTRLTVL.

There are a few counts of this clonotype. The chain uses TRBV5-1 and TRBJ2-1; tentative D call: TRBD2 (6 bases). V was trimmed by 3 bases and J by 6 bases, leaving 13 bases between them. The length of the CDR3 is 14 residues. Germline values: CDR1 SGHRS, CDR2 YFSETQ. The CDR3 is CASSSGVAGNEQFF. The DNA of the CDR3 is TGCGCCAGCAGCTCGGGGGTGGCAGGCAATGAGCAGTTCTTC.

This chain uses TRBV5-1 with TRBJ2-7; the D is unclear. The germline V and J ends were trimmed by 2 bases and 1 base, with 10 bases remaining between them. Germline lookup yields CDR1 SGHRS and CDR2 YFSETQ. The CDR3 has 14 residues. The DNA of the CDR3 is TGCGCCAGCAGCTTTCTTCCTATTTCCTACGAGCAGTACTTC. It specifies CASSFLPISYEQYF.

The chain joins TRBV5-4 to TRBJ2-1; weak D call: TRBD2 (6 bases). The CDR3 spans 13 residues. The ends were cut back, 4 bases at V and 10 bases at J, with 15 bases in the middle. Germline V lookup: CDR1 SGHNT, CDR2 YYREEE (reference sequence). CDR3 sequence: CASSRGSGGEQFF. The CDR3, as DNA: TGTGCCAGCAGCCGGGGTAGCGGAGGGGAGCAGTTCTTC.

This clonotype was counted at least ten times. The chain links TRBV5-6 to TRBJ2-3; D ambiguous. V shed 0 bases and J shed 0 bases, with 5 bases lying between them. Per the germline V gene, CDR1 is SGHDT and CDR2 is YYEEEE. This CDR3 has 14 residues. The CDR3, as DNA: TGTGCCAGCAGCTTGGTCGGCAGCACAGATACGCAGTATTTT. Translating it yields CASSLVGSTDTQYF.

This clonotype was seen more than once but under ten times. The rearrangement uses TRBV7-9 and TRBJ1-1; a weak D match, TRBD1 (5 bases). The CDR3 sequence is 15 residues long. Per germline, CDR1 SEHNR and CDR2 FQNEAQ (reference sequence). Between the trimmed V and J ends, which lost 2 bases and 0 bases, there was a span of 10 bases. CDR3 sequence reads: CASSLMGDVNTEAFF. The CDR3 DNA reads as TGTGCCAGCAGCTTAATGGGGGATGTGAACACTGAAGCTTTCTTT.

The chain carries TRBV10-2 and TRBJ2-2; D is possibly TRBD1 (5 bases). CDR1 and CDR2 from the germline V gene are WSHSY and SAAADI. The CDR3 consists of 11 residues. Trimming shortened V by 6 bases and J by 7 bases, and 6 bases separated the two germline ends. Here the CDR3 reads CASRGDGELFF. The CDR3 nucleotides read TGCGCCAGCAGAGGGGACGGGGAGCTGTTTTTT.

This clonotype occurred a few times. The chain links TRBV12-3 or TRBV12-4 to TRBJ2-3, with D hard to call. This CDR3 comprises 15 residues. The V gene lost 6 bases and the J gene lost 0 bases, with 13 bases spanning the gap. The CDR3 reads CASSRPYMSTDTQYF. The CDR3 coding sequence is TGTGCCAGCAGCCGCCCTTATATGAGCACAGATACGCAGTATTTT.

This chain uses TRBV5-1 with TRBJ2-5; either TRBD1 or TRBD2 may fit D (5 bases each). The CDR3 totals 14 residues. The V end was cut by 4 bases, the J end by 5 bases, with 15 bases between. Germline V lookup: CDR1 SGHRS, CDR2 YFSETQ. The CDR3 bases are TGCGCCAGCAGCCACACGGGGACCACCGAGACCCAGTACTTC. Its translation is CASSHTGTTETQYF.

The chain carries TRBV20-1 and TRBJ1-2; 9 bases line up with TRBD1. The CDR3 sequence is 17 residues long. After removal of 1 base from V and 2 bases from J, the junction contained 11 bases not matched to a gene. The germline V gene encodes CDR1 DFQATT and CDR2 SNEGSKA (reference sequence). The CDR3 DNA reads as TGCAGTGCTAGAGGGTGGGACAGGGCGGAAATGAACTATGGCTACACCTTC. It is translated as CSARGWDRAEMNYGYTF.

The sample holds a few counts of this clonotype. The chain couples TRBV5-6 to TRBJ2-7; D is tentatively TRBD1 or TRBD2 (5 bases each). The CDR3 runs to 12 residues. In germline, CDR1 is SGHDT, CDR2 YYEEEE. V shed 2 bases and J shed 9 bases, with 12 bases lying between them. This CDR3 is CASSLRGPVQYF. The CDR3 bases are TGTGCCAGCAGCTTAAGGGGACCAGTGCAGTACTTC.

This clonotype has more than one count but fewer than ten. This chain uses TRBV6-1 with TRBJ2-1; 7 positions match TRBD1. The CDR3 totals 15 residues. With 6 bases clipped from V and 0 bases from J, the junction kept 5 bases outside the gene matches. Germline V CDR1 and CDR2: MNHNS, SASEGT. The DNA of the CDR3 is TGTGCCAGCAGCCCGTGGGACAGCTCCTACAATGAGCAGTTCTTC. Translating gives CASSPWDSSYNEQFF.

This clonotype showed up just a few times. The rearrangement links TRBV5-1 to TRBJ2-7, with 9 bases that match TRBD2. V lost 4 bases to trimming and J lost 5 bases; unmatched junction nucleotides: 13. The length of the CDR3 is 16 residues. Germline assignment: CDR1 SGHRS and CDR2 YFSETQ. This CDR3 reads CASSRPSSGTYDEQYF. The CDR3 coding sequence is TGCGCCAGCAGCCGCCCGTCTAGCGGGACTTACGACGAGCAGTACTTC.

This clonotype was recorded a few times. V usage is TRBV12-3 or TRBV12-4 and J usage is TRBJ2-7; no firm D call. This CDR3 region has 11 residues. Trimming removed 6 bases at V and 5 bases at J, with 8 bases between. The CDR3 DNA follows: TGTGCCAGCAGCCCTAAAAACGAGCAGTACTTC. The encoded protein is CASSPKNEQYF.

The chain carries TRBV19 and TRBJ1-1; D is perhaps TRBD1 (5 bases). This CDR3 region has 15 residues. Trimming removed 7 bases from V and 1 base from J, with 16 bases in between. Germline CDR1 and CDR2: LNHDA and SQIVND (reference sequence). The CDR3 spells CASTSTSGGNTEAFF. CDR3 coding DNA: TGTGCCAGTACCTCAACCTCGGGGGGGAACACTGAAGCTTTCTTT.

This sequence joins TRBV7-9 and TRBJ1-1, with a possible D match to TRBD1 (6 bases). Per the germline V gene, CDR1 is SEHNR and CDR2 is FQNEAQ (reference sequence). The V and J ends lost 5 bases and 6 bases respectively, with 16 bases between them. CDR3 length: 14 residues. The CDR3 DNA reads as TGTGCCAGCAGCCCAAGCATGGGGGGGCCTGAAGCTTTCTTT. This codes for CASSPSMGGPEAFF.

This chain joins TRBV5-1 and TRBJ2-7; possibly TRBD2 for D (5 bases). V dropped 1 base and J dropped 2 bases, with 10 bases sitting between them. The germline V gene encodes CDR1 SGHRS and CDR2 YFSETQ. The CDR3 spans 14 residues. The CDR3 loop is CASSLYAGTYEQYF. The CDR3 DNA reads TGCGCCAGCAGCTTGTATGCGGGTACCTACGAGCAGTACTTC.

The chain combines TRBV3-1 with TRBJ2-3; D remains unclear. CDR1 is LGHDT, CDR2 YNNKEL, per germline (reference sequence). This CDR3 is 14 amino acids long. The V and J ends lost 4 bases and 2 bases respectively, with 10 bases between them. CDR3 DNA sequence: TGTGCCAGCAGCCGAGGACCATCCACAGATACGCAGTATTTT. Its protein is CASSRGPSTDTQYF.

This clonotype occurred a few times. The V and J genes are TRBV7-6 and TRBJ2-1, with 7 nucleotides matching TRBD2. CDR3 length equals 13 residues. Germline CDR1 SGHVS, CDR2 FNYEAQ. The J segment lost 6 bases and the V segment lost 6 bases, leaving 5 bases of the junction unmatched. The CDR3 spells CASRGGLINEQFF. CDR3 in DNA: TGTGCCAGCAGGGGGGGACTAATCAATGAGCAGTTCTTC. Based on the CDR3 plus reference TRBV7-6 and TRBJ2-1, the full variable domain is GAGVSQSPRYKVTKRGQDVALRCDPISGHVSLYWYRQALGQGPEFLTYFNYEAQQDKSGLPNDRFSAERPEGSISTLTIQRTEQRDSAMYRCASRGGLINEQFFGPGTRLTVL.

This clonotype was seen a handful of times. The CDR3 sequence is CASSLGRPFSTDTQYF. Written as DNA, the CDR3 is TGTGCCAGCAGCTTAGGACGGCCATTCAGCACAGATACGCAGTATTTT. The chain recombines TRBV7-9 with TRBJ2-3; no clear D gene. V lost 1 base, J lost 0 bases, and 11 bases lay in between. Germline lookup yields CDR1 SEHNR and CDR2 FQNEAQ (reference sequence). The CDR3 runs 16 residues.

The chain couples TRBV4-1 to TRBJ1-3, with D tentatively TRBD1 (6 bases). Germline V lookup: CDR1 MGHRA, CDR2 YSYEKL. V lost 0 bases to trimming and J lost 4 bases, with 19 bases between them. This CDR3 comprises 18 residues. The CDR3 DNA reads TGCGCCAGCAGCCAAGAGCGACAGGCAGGCGTCTTGGGAAACACCATATATTTT. Its translation: CASSQERQAGVLGNTIYF.

Of note for this clonotype: Given the absence of the conserved phenylalanine or tryptophan at the CDR3 end, a read error is likely. The chain has TRBV20-1 and TRBJ1-2; perhaps TRBD1 as D (5 bases). The CDR3 loop spans 14 amino acids. The V gene lost 5 bases and the J gene lost 6 bases, with 19 bases spanning the gap. Per germline, CDR1 DFQATT and CDR2 SNEGSKA (reference sequence). DNA for the CDR3: TGCAGTGCTCCCCGGTTTGGGGGAGGTCATGGCTACACCTTG. Amino acids: CSAPRFGGGHGYTL.

This clonotype turned up a few times. The chain employs TRBV5-1 and TRBJ1-1; 8 positions agree with TRBD1. The CDR3 is 15 residues long. CDR1 and CDR2 from the germline V gene are SGHRS and YFSETQ. J gave up 2 bases and V 5 bases, and 8 bases lay outside the gene matches. The CDR3 nucleotides read TGCGCCAGCAGAGATAAGACAGGGGTAAACACTGAAGCTTTCTTT. Translation: CASRDKTGVNTEAFF.

This clonotype turned up a few times. This rearrangement joins TRBV12-3 or TRBV12-4 to TRBJ2-2; D is unclear. CDR3 length: 15 amino acids. V was shortened by 5 bases and J by 0 bases, with 10 bases between the two germline ends. The CDR3, as DNA: TGTGCCAGCAGTCCGGACCGTTCGAACACCGGGGAGCTGTTTTTT. Protein sequence: CASSPDRSNTGELFF.

This clonotype was observed a few times. V is TRBV4-2 and J is TRBJ1-6; D gene ambiguous. Trimming pared 1 base from V and 9 bases from J, leaving 13 bases between. CDR1 is LGHNA, CDR2 YNFKEQ, per germline. The CDR3 covers 15 residues. CDR3: CASSQGSLAPSPLHF. CDR3 bases: TGTGCCAGCAGCCAAGGCAGCCTGGCGCCTTCACCCCTCCACTTT.

The gene calls are TRBV5-1 and TRBJ2-6; D uncertain. Germline lookup yields CDR1 SGHRS and CDR2 YFSETQ. The CDR3 runs to 14 residues. Trimming cost V 5 bases and J 9 bases, with 15 bases left between them. The CDR3 sequence: CASSSLASGNVLTF. CDR3 bases: TGCGCCAGCAGTTCCTTGGCCTCCGGCAACGTCCTGACTTTC. Full variable domain (remainder filled in from reference TRBV5-1 and TRBJ2-6): KAGVTQTPRYLIKTRGQQVTLSCSPISGHRSVSWYQQTPGQGLQFLFEYFSETQRNKGNFPGRFSGRQFSNSRSEMNVSTLELGDSALYLCASSSLASGNVLTFGAGSRLTVL.

This clonotype was seen repeatedly, ten times or more. The chain carries TRBV5-1 and TRBJ2-5; D is undetermined. The germline CDR1 and CDR2 sequences are SGHRS and YFSETQ. This CDR3 comprises 15 residues. The V gene lost 0 bases and the J gene lost 2 bases, with 11 bases spanning the gap. The CDR3 DNA follows: TGCGCCAGCAGCTTGGGGTCCCTTAGTCAAGAGACCCAGTACTTC. Translated, it gives CASSLGSLSQETQYF.

A few counts support this clonotype. The chain links TRBV7-9 to TRBJ2-5; 9 positions agree with TRBD2. Germline CDR1 reads SEHNR; CDR2 reads FQNEAQ (reference sequence). This CDR3 has 17 amino acids. V shed 1 base and J 0 bases; nucleotides not matched to a gene: 6. In nucleotides, the CDR3 is TGTGCCAGCAGCTTAGACAGGCTAGCGGGGTACCAAGAGACCCAGTACTTC. It encodes CASSLDRLAGYQETQYF.

In its sample, this clonotype was seen a few times. This chain links TRBV9 with TRBJ2-7, with TRBD2 matching 12 bases. The CDR3 is made up of 15 amino acids. Losses at the gene ends were 3 bases for V and 4 bases for J; bases not matched to a gene: 5. Germline V CDR1 and CDR2: SGDLS, YYNGEE. CDR3 protein: CASSDGLAGFYEQYF. The CDR3 nucleotides are TGTGCCAGCAGCGACGGACTAGCGGGATTTTACGAGCAGTACTTC.